This entry describes one TCR beta chain. Its antigen is still unknown. Nothing much larger sits one base from this clone, and base qualities are not available. This sample is part of a study of cytomegalovirus exposure and HLA in healthy donors (dated by TCRdb to 2017 to 2019). Looking at the study overall: According to an earlier analysis of several hundred of the donors, about 190 million T cells yielded some 120 million unique TCR beta sequences and approximately 280 Gb of sequence data. Approximately 330 gigabases of sequencing data and 91 million or so unique TCR sequences made up an early release that covered some 640 HLA-typed donors. Of the 300 to 500 genotyped donors, 81% were placed in the genetic ancestry cluster associated with self-reported Caucasian donors. The study was designed to test whether signatures of past pathogen exposure could be identified by cataloging public T cell receptors. The study profiled the T cell repertoires of fewer than 850 subjects by immunosequencing and related them to cytomegalovirus serostatus. Along with the approximately 670-subject first cohort, a separate validation cohort of over a hundred different subjects was used. High-throughput TCR immunosequencing, statistical association of individual TCRs with disease status, and machine learning were combined to predict cytomegalovirus infection status. A later analysis re-analyzed previously published TCR beta repertoires from roughly 600 donors and added high-resolution HLA genotyping to study TCR occurrence patterns. In the later analysis, no new phenotypic data were used to find candidate immune exposures; instead, reliance was placed on TCR beta sequences and their occurrence across donors. An earlier analysis of about 620 of the donors applied high-throughput TCR beta sequencing to assess whether each TCR beta V gene segment acted as functional or pseudogenic. Donor age, sex, ethnicity and CMV serostatus were compiled alongside the repertoire data. In a later genetic analysis, genome-wide SNP genotypes for 398 of the 666 donors were used, and that subset was treated as a discovery cohort. Every discovery cohort repertoire had been produced on one sequencing platform. Class I and class II HLA loci were covered by the typing at four-digit resolution. The number of donors typed differed by locus, with about 620-630 for A, B, C, DRB1 and DQB1, 522 for DQA1, 600 to 610 for DPA1, and 450 to 480 for DPB1. Because of strong linkage in the cohort, a few DR-DQ haplotypes were treated as single units for association and clustering. Among some 400 genotyped donors of the cohort, an average of around 250,000 unique TCR beta nucleotide sequences was sequenced per donor, of which roughly 17% were non-productive.

The cohort was made up of around 720 healthy bone marrow donors. At the time of sampling, all cohort members were nominally healthy, though unrecorded immune exposures were likely present. The donor tested CMV seronegative and was one of the 352 seronegative cohort members. A peripheral blood sample was collected from each donor, and TCR beta sequencing was performed on peripheral blood mononuclear cells. The Qiagen DNeasy Blood Extraction Kit was used to extract genomic DNA from the blood cell samples. From the cysteine up to the phenylalanine, the CDR3 has a length of 16 residues. CDR3 DNA is the only sequence kept; it has 48 bases, read in frame from the first base. At the junction V is shortened by 6 bases and J by 4 bases; bases outside the gene matches: 11. The germline V gene (reference sequence) specifies LNHDA as CDR1 and SQIVND as CDR2. The full study reports these points: A further reported finding was that TCR beta sequences accurately predicted the HLA-A and HLA-B alleles for most subjects in the first cohort. According to a later analysis, most CMV-associated TCR beta chains appeared to be HLA-restricted, and the HLA associations seemed to be driven largely by CMV exposure. Strong co-occurrence of HLA alleles, especially DR and DQ, made assigning TCR associations to individual alleles difficult. The classifier was reported to diagnose cytomegalovirus status with high specificity and sensitivity in both the original cohort and the validation cohort. A later analysis found that HLA-associated TCR beta chains were more clonally expanded and had lower generation probabilities than equally common non-associated chains. Compared with the approximately 670-donor mean, donors in an Asian-associated ancestry cluster had fewer N-insertions in productive TCRs, according to a later genetic analysis. Because HLA typing was unavailable for some donors at each locus, only the typed subset was used in association tests. Presence/absence analyses assumed roughly uniform sequencing depth across donors, an assumption that may not hold. Linkage disequilibrium might explain the correlated functional status among segregating V segments, but an unknown experimental factor could not be ruled out. The only immune exposure information available for the cohort was CMV serostatus. According to a later analysis, TCR association rates differed among HLA loci, with DRB1 alleles showing the most associated TCRs and HLA-C alleles showing the fewest. The study listed 170 or so TCR beta chains as associated with cytomegalovirus. Broadly in line with IMGT annotations, most TCR beta V segments showed up in productive rearrangements about 87% or about 30% of the time in an earlier analysis of several hundred of the donors. An association between a missense DCLRE1C variant and V-gene and J-gene trimming of TCR beta chains was found in a later genetic analysis and replicated in an independent cohort. Only TCR beta chains were sequenced in this cohort, and the absence of alpha or paired-chain data limited detectable features. Across donors, most TCR sequences were observed very rarely, whereas some public TCRs were present in many individuals. In vitro tests confirmed that a few of the cytomegalovirus-associated TCR beta chains recognize cytomegalovirus antigens. The 87-base-pair reads could not distinguish some IMGT-functional V segments, including TRBV6-2 and TRBV6-3, so those segments were excluded. Specific HLA alleles were associated with 16,951 TCR beta sequences at a false discovery rate of 0.05 in a later analysis. Several of the top co-occurrence clusters appeared to be linked to parvovirus B19, influenza, CMV and Epstein-Barr virus, according to a later analysis. It was suggested by the authors that the approach could potentially be generalized to other disease states and immunological phenotypes. Because counts were too low, approximately 18 rarely observed V segments, including chromosome 9 orphons, were excluded from the earlier analysis of fewer than 650 of the donors. A cluster of highly shared sequence variants was judged likely to represent a technical artifact of the sequencing pipeline.

Libraries were constructed by the immunoSEQ multiplex PCR assay. For the multiplex PCR, a mixture combining 60 forward primers for TCR Vbeta segments and 13 reverse primers for TCR Jbeta segments was used. The CDR3 region of rearranged TCR beta genes was amplified from genomic DNA with a multiplex PCR assay. Amplified TCR beta libraries were sequenced as 87-base-pair reads on the Illumina HiSeq System. The source study handled its data this way. In a later analysis, tens of millions of unique TCR beta chains were counted across the roughly 700 repertoires, and about 10 million of these chains were shared by at least two donors. Raw reads were error-corrected and collapsed into unique sequences by a nearest-neighbor algorithm in which closely related sequences were merged to remove PCR and sequencing errors. V, D and J gene segments were assigned by aligning CDR3 sequences to IMGT reference sequences. For a sequence to be retained, a match of at least six nucleotides to both a V gene segment and a J gene segment was required. Rearrangements were classified as productive when the CDR3 lacked stop codons and remained in frame with V and J, and all other rearrangements were classified as non-productive. Following IMGT convention, CDR3 was defined as the stretch from the second conserved V-encoded cysteine to the conserved J-encoded phenylalanine. The earlier analysis of some 540 of the donors excluded any sequence lacking an unambiguous match to a single V gene segment. An earlier analysis of several hundred of the donors classified V segments as functional when productive rearrangements were above 56.7% and as segregating when the standard deviation between donors was above 5%. To diagnose cytomegalovirus status from the catalog of TCR beta chain sequences, a statistical classification framework was built. In a later analysis, V and J genes were assigned by comparing TCR nucleotide sequences against IMGT/GENE-DB human TR gene sequences. Using the TCRdist pipeline, a later analysis assigned CDR3 sequences along with most-parsimonious VDJ recombination scenarios. In a later analysis, each TCR beta chain was defined by its CDR3 amino acid sequence together with its V-gene family, and reads without a unique V-gene family were excluded. In a later analysis, several hundred highly shared, low-generation-probability nucleotide sequences were removed to address suspected cross-contamination and a sequencing artifact. In a later analysis, a clonal expansion index for each public chain was calculated from normalized within-repertoire ranks of inferred template counts. In a later analysis, generation probabilities were computed using a VDJ recombination model fitted to out-of-frame rearrangements, and the results were checked against IGoR. Hypergeometric tests were used in a later analysis to score TCR-TCR, TCR-HLA and TCR-CMV co-occurrence, with a repertoire-size bias correction applied to the TCR pairs. In a later analysis, false discovery rates were estimated by permuting HLA or CMV assignments 20 times. In a later analysis, co-occurring TCRs were grouped using DBSCAN, and TCRdist sequence similarity was added for clustering within HLA-allele-positive subsets. Repertoires with fewer than 30,000 or more than 120,000 public chains were left out of co-occurrence clustering, as were several repertoires with anomalous nucleotide sharing. TCRdb took this table from immuneACCESS and kept in-frame rearrangements with V and J called. Such tables lack part of the clones; where checked against another copy, unresolved V genes explain under half of the gap, and the rest is unexplained. That table furnishes V, J and clone size, whereas the DNA furnished D and trimming. The sample table records under 150,000 clones; 65% to 90% of these occur just once. The ten largest make up around 0.7% of the sample.

The sequence was obtained from a man between 18 and 35 years old in good health and CMV-seronegative. Sequences were obtained from PBMCs. The chain joins TRBV19 to TRBJ1-4; TRBD1 matches 7 bases in the middle. CDR3 sequence: CASRRTGELHNEKLFF. The nucleotide sequence is TGTGCCAGTAGGCGGACAGGCGAACTCCATAATGAAAAACTGTTTTTT.